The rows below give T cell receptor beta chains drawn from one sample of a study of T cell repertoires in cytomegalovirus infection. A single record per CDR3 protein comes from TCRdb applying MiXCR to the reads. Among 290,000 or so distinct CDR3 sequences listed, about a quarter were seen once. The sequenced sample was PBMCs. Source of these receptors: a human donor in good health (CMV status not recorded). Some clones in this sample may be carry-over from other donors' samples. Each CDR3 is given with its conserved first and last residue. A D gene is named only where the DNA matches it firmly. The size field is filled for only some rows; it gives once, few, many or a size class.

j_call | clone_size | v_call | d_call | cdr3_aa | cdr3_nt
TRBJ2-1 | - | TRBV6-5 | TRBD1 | CASSYRTGFEQFF | TGTGCCAGCAGTTACCGGACAGGGTTTGAGCAGTTCTTC
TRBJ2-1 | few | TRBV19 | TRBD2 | CASMGRANDNEQFF | TGTGCCAGTATGGGGAGGGCCAACGACAATGAGCAGTTCTTC
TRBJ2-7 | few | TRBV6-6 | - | CASGIEQYF | TGTGCCAGCGGGATCGAGCAGTACTTC
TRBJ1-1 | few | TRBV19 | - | CASKDRVTLTRTEAFF | TGTGCCAGTAAGGATCGGGTCACCTTAACGAGGACTGAAGCTTTCTTT
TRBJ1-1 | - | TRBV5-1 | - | CASSLDTGTEAFF | TGCGCCAGCAGCTTGGACACTGGCACTGAAGCTTTCTTT
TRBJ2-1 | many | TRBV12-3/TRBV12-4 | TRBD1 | CASRNQDRAHEQFF | TGTGCCAGCAGGAACCAGGACAGGGCCCATGAGCAGTTCTTC
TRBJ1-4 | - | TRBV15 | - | CATSRGGLNEKLFF | TGTGCCACCAGCAGAGGTGGACTTAATGAAAAACTGTTTTTT
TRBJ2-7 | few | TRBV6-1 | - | CASSEGPGTYSYEQYF | TGTGCCAGCAGTGAAGGCCCCGGGACCTACTCCTACGAGCAGTACTTC
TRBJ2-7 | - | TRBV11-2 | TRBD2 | CASRVTLAGGSYEQYF | TGTGCCAGCAGAGTTACTCTAGCGGGAGGTTCCTACGAGCAGTACTTC
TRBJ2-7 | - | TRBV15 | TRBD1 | CATSRVGTGILYEQYF | TGTGCCACCAGCAGAGTAGGGACAGGGATACTCTACGAGCAGTACTTC
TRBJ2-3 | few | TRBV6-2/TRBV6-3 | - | CASSFQLGGTDTQYF | TGTGCCAGCAGTTTTCAACTAGGTGGGACAGATACGCAGTATTTT
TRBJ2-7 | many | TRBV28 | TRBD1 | CASSFGQGGREQYF | TGTGCCAGCAGTTTTGGACAGGGTGGACGCGAGCAGTACTTC
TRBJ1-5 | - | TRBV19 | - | CASSIGRNQPQHF | TGTGCCAGTAGTATAGGACGCAATCAGCCCCAGCATTTT
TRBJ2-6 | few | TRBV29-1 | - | CSVESGRRANVLTF | TGCAGCGTTGAGTCAGGTCGTCGGGCCAACGTCCTGACTTTC
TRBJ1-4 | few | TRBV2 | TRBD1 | CASRDREKLFF | TGTGCCAGCAGGGACAGGGAAAAACTGTTTTTT
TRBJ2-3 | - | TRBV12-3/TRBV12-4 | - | CASSLWALGTDTQYF | TGTGCCAGCAGTTTGTGGGCTTTAGGCACAGATACGCAGTATTTT
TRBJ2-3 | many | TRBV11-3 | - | CASSLYQLDTQYF | TGTGCCAGCAGCTTATATCAGTTAGATACGCAGTATTTT
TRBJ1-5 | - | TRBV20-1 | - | CSAGGGYSNQPQHF | TGCAGTGCTGGGGGGGGCTATAGCAATCAGCCCCAGCATTTT
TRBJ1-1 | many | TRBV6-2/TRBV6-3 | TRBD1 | CASSYNAGGVNTEAFF | TGTGCCAGCAGTTACAACGCAGGGGGCGTGAACACTGAAGCTTTCTTT
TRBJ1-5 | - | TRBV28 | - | CASRLGTLGGQPQHF | TGTGCCAGCAGACTCGGGACCCTGGGCGGTCAGCCCCAGCATTTT
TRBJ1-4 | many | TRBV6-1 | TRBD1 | CASSPQGANEKLFF | TGTGCCAGCAGCCCACAGGGGGCTAATGAAAAACTGTTTTTT
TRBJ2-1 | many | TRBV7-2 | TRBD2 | CASSFSSGRSNEQFF | TGTGCCAGCAGCTTCTCTAGCGGGAGGTCCAATGAGCAGTTCTTC
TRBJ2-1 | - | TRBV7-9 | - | CASSLRDSVGNEQFF | TGTGCCAGCAGCTTAAGGGACTCCGTCGGGAATGAGCAGTTCTTC